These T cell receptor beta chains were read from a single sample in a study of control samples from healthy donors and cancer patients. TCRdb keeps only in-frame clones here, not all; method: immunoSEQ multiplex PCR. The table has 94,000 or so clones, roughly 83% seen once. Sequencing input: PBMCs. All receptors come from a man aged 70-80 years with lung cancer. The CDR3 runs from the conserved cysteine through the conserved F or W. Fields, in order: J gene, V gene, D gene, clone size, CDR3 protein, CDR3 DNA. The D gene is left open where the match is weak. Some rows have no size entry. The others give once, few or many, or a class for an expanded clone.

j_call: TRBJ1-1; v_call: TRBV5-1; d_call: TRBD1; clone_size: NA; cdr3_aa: CASTQGAGTSEAFF; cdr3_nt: TGCGCCAGCACGCAGGGGGCGGGGACGTCTGAAGCTTTCTTT
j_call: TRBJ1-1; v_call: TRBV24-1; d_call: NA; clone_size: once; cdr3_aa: CATSGLGGTEAFF; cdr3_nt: TGTGCCACCAGTGGCCTGGGGGGAACTGAAGCTTTCTTT
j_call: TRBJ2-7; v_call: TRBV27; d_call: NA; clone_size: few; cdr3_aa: CASTRAGSYEQYF; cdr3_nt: TGTGCCAGCACCCGGGCAGGGTCCTACGAGCAGTACTTC
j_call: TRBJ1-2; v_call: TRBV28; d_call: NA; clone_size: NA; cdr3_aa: CASSIIPVTDYGYTF; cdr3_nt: TGTGCCAGCAGTATTATTCCGGTGACAGACTATGGCTACACCTTC
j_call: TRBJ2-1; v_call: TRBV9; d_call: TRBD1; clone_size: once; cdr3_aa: CASSTLDRVKNEQFF; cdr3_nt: TGTGCCAGCAGCACCCTGGACAGGGTGAAGAATGAGCAGTTCTTC
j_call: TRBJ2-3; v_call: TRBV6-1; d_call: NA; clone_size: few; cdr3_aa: CASSEAGARVPDTQYF; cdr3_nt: TGTGCCAGCAGTGAAGCCGGGGCTCGCGTCCCAGATACGCAGTATTTT
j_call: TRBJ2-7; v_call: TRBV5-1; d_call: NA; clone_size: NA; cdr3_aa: CASSSPPNYEQYF; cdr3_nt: TGCGCCAGCAGCTCCCCCCCTAACTACGAGCAGTACTTC
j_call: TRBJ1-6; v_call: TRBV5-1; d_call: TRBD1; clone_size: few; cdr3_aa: CASSLGGTGLSPLHF; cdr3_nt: TGCGCCAGCAGCTTGGGGGGGACAGGGTTATCACCCCTCCACTTT
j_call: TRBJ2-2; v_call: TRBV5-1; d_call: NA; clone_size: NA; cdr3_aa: CASSLDGAGELFF; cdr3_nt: TGCGCCAGCAGCTTGGATGGGGCCGGGGAGCTGTTTTTT
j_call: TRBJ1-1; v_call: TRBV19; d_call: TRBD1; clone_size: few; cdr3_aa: CASSTTGGGTEAFF; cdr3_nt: TGTGCCAGTAGTACAACAGGGGGCGGAACTGAAGCTTTCTTT
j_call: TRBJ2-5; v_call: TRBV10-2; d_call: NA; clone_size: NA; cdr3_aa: CASSQGGETQYF; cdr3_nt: TGCGCCAGCAGCCAGGGGGGAGAGACCCAGTACTTC
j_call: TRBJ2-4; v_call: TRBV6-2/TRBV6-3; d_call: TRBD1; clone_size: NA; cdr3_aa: CASSLPLGGTDIQYF; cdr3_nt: TGTGCCAGCAGCTTACCCCTAGGGGGCACGGACATTCAGTACTTC
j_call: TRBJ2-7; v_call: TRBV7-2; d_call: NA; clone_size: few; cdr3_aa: CASSWVGGSYEQYF; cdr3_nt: TGTGCCAGCAGCTGGGTCGGGGGCTCCTACGAGCAGTACTTC
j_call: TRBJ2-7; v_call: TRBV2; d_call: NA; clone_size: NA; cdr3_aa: CASGLAGRTYEQYF; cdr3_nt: TGTGCCAGCGGCTTGGCGGGCAGGACCTACGAGCAGTACTTC
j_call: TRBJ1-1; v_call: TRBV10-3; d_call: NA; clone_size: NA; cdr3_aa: CAINRAQGTEAFF; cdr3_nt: TGTGCCATCAACCGGGCCCAGGGAACTGAAGCTTTCTTT
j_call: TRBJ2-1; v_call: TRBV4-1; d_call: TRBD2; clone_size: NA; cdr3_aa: CASSLPGGGPPEQFF; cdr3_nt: TGCGCCAGCAGCCTTCCCGGCGGGGGGCCGCCTGAGCAGTTCTTC
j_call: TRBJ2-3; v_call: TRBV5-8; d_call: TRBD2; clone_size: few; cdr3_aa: CASSLALAGVIDTQYF; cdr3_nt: TGTGCCAGCAGCTTGGCCCTAGCGGGGGTTATAGATACGCAGTATTTT
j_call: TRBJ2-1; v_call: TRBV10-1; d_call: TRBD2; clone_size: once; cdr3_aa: CASSESIGLAPNEQFF; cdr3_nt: TGCGCCAGCAGTGAGTCGATTGGACTAGCGCCCAATGAGCAGTTCTTC
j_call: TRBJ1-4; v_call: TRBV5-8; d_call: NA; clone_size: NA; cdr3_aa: CASSIGPGDEKLFF; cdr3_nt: TGTGCCAGCAGCATTGGGCCCGGGGATGAAAAACTGTTTTTT
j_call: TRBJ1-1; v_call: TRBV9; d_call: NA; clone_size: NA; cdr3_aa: CASSSGALNTEAFF; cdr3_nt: TGTGCCAGCAGCTCCGGAGCTCTGAACACTGAAGCTTTCTTT
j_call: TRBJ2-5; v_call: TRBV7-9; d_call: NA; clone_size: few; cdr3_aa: CASSLGREQETQYF; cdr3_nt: TGTGCCAGCAGCCTAGGACGGGAACAAGAGACCCAGTACTTC
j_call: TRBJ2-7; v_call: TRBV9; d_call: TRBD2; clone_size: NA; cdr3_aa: CASSEGTGGETAYEQYF; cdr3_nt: TGTGCCAGCAGCGAGGGGACGGGGGGAGAAACCGCCTACGAGCAGTACTTC
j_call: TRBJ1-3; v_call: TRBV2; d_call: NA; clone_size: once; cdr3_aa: CASSEAPTGFSGNTIYF; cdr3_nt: TGTGCCAGCAGTGAAGCGCCAACAGGGTTCTCTGGAAACACCATATATTTT
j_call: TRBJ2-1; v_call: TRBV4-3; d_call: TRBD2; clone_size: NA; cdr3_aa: CASSQEMVQTSGGGPEFF; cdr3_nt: TGCGCCAGCAGCCAAGAGATGGTCCAGACTAGCGGGGGGGGTCCTGAGTTCTTC
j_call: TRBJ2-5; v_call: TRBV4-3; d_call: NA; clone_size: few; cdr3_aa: CASSQGVRLALETQYF; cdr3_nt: TGCGCCAGCAGCCAAGGAGTTCGGCTAGCGCTGGAGACCCAGTACTTC
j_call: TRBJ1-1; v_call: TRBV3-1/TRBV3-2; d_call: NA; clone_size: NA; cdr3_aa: CASSQGPVTEAFF; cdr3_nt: TGTGCCAGCAGCCAAGGCCCGGTCACTGAAGCTTTCTTT
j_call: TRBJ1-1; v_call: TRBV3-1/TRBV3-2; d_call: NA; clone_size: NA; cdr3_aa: CASSQGRGRRAEAFF; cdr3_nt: TGTGCCAGCAGCCAAGGCCGGGGGCGGCGCGCTGAAGCTTTCTTT
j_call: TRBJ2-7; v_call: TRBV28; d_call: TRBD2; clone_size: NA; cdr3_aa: CASRGAGGGSYEQYF; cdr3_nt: TGTGCCAGCAGGGGAGCGGGGGGGGGCTCCTACGAGCAGTACTTC
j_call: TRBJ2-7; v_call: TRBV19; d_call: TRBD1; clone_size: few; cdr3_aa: CASSIPGTGTKQYF; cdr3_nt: TGTGCCAGTAGTATCCCCGGGACAGGGACGAAGCAGTACTTC
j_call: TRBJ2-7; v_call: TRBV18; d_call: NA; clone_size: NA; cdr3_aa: CASSPPAGSEGQYF; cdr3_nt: TGTGCCAGCTCACCACCGGCCGGGTCGGAAGGTCAGTACTTC
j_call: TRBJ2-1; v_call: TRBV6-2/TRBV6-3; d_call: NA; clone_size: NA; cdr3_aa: CASSLPGRSEQFF; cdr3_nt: TGTGCCAGCAGCTTACCGGGCCGTAGTGAGCAGTTCTTC
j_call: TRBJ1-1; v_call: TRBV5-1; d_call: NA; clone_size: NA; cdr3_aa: CASSLRWGGNTEAFF; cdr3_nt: TGCGCCAGCAGCTTGCGGTGGGGAGGGAACACTGAAGCTTTCTTT
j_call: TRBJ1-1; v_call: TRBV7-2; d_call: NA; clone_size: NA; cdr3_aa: CASSLAGGQRNTEAFF; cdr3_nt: TGTGCCAGCAGCTTAGCGGGGGGGCAAAGGAACACTGAAGCTTTCTTT
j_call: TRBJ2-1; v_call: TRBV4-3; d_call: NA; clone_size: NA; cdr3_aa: CASSQDRGLRAHNEQFF; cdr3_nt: TGCGCCAGCAGCCAAGACAGAGGACTAAGGGCCCACAATGAGCAGTTCTTC
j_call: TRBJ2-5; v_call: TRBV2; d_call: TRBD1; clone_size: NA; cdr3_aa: CASRETGAQETQYF; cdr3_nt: TGTGCCAGCAGGGAGACAGGGGCCCAAGAGACCCAGTACTTC
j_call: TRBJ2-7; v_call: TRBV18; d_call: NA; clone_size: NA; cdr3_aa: CASSLKDGDEQYF; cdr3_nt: TGTGCCAGCTCCCTTAAGGACGGGGACGAGCAGTACTTC
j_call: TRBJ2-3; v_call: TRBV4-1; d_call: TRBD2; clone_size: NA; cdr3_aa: CASSQTGLAGPTVFTDTQYF; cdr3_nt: TGCGCCAGCAGCCAAACGGGACTAGCGGGGCCAACAGTGTTCACAGATACGCAGTATTTT
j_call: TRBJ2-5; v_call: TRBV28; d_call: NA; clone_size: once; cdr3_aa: CASSLYDSFQETQYF; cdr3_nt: TGTGCCAGCAGTCTATATGACAGTTTTCAAGAGACCCAGTACTTC
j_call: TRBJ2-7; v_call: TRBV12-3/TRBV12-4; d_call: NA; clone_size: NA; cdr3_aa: CASSGVGEQYF; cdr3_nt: TGTGCCAGCAGTGGGGTTGGGGAGCAGTACTTC
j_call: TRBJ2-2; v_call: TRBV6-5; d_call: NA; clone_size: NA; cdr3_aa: CASTLQPLNTGELFF; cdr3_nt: TGTGCCAGCACCTTACAACCCCTAAACACCGGGGAGCTGTTTTTT
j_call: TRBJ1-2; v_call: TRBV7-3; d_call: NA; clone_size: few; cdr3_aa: CASSPLNRGRSGGYTF; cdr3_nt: TGTGCCAGCAGCCCCCTAAACCGTGGACGGTCGGGGGGCTACACCTTC
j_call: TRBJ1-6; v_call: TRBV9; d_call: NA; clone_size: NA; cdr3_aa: CASSVGVQSPLHF; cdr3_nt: TGTGCCAGCAGCGTAGGGGTTCAATCACCCCTCCACTTT
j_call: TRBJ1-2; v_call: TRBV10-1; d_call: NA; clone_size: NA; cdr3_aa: CASSESGTQGGYTF; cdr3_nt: TGCGCCAGCAGTGAGTCCGGGACTCAGGGAGGCTACACCTTC
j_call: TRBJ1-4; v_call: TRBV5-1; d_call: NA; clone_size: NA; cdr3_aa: CASSLALGITGEKLFF; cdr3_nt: TGCGCCAGCAGCTTGGCTCTGGGGATAACGGGTGAAAAACTGTTTTTT
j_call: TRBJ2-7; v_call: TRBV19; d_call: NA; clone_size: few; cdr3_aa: CATQSLPGPRYEQYF; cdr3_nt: TGTGCCACACAATCCCTTCCAGGGCCCAGGTACGAGCAGTACTTC
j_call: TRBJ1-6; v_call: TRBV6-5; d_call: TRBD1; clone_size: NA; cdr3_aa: CASGRQGVNSPLHF; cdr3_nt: TGTGCCAGCGGACGACAGGGGGTTAATTCACCCCTCCACTTT
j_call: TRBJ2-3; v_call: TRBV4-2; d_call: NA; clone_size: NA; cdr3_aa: CASSPSPSQYF; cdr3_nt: TGTGCCAGCAGCCCCAGCCCGTCGCAGTATTTT